This entry describes one T cell receptor beta chain. The antigen is unknown. The data originate from a study of T cell responses to AZD1222 COVID-19 vaccine. Findings and limits, study-wide: Spike regions recognized by vaccine-associated CD4 TCRs spanned the protein, led by 160-218 and 743-854.

Some clones are missing from TCRdb's copy, which holds only in-frame ones; the method was immunoSEQ multiplex PCR. The sample has about 150,000 clones, more than 70% seen once. Germline V gene sequence: CDR1 SGHNT, CDR2 YENEEA. The CDR3 spans 14 residues. Trimming left V 1 base short and J 2 bases short, with 9 bases between. This sequence joins TRBV11-3 and TRBJ2-7; D might be TRBD1 (5 bases). The receptor was isolated from an adult who received the AZD1222 COVID-19 vaccine. Sequenced material: peripheral blood, taken 28 days after the second AZD1222 dose. The CDR3 spells CASSLAGRAYEQYF. Here the CDR3 DNA reads TGTGCCAGCAGCTTAGCCGGCAGGGCCTACGAGCAGTACTTC.